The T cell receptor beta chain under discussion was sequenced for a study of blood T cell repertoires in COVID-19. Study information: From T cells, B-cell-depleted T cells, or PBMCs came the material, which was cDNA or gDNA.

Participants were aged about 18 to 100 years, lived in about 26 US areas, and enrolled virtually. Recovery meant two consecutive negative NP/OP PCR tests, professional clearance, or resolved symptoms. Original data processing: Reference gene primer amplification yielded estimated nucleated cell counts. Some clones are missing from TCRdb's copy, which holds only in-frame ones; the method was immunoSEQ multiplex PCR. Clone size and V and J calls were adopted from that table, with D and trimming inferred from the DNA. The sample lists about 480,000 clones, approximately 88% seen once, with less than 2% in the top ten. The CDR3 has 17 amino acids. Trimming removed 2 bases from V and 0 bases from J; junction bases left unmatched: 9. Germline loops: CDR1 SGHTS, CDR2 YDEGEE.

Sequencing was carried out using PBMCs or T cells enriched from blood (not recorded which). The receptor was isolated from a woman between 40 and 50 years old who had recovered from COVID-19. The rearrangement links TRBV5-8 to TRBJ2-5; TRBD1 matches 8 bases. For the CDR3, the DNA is TGTGCCAGCAGCTTTTCGACCGGGACAGGTTACCAAGAGACCCAGTACTTC. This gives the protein CASSFSTGTGYQETQYF.